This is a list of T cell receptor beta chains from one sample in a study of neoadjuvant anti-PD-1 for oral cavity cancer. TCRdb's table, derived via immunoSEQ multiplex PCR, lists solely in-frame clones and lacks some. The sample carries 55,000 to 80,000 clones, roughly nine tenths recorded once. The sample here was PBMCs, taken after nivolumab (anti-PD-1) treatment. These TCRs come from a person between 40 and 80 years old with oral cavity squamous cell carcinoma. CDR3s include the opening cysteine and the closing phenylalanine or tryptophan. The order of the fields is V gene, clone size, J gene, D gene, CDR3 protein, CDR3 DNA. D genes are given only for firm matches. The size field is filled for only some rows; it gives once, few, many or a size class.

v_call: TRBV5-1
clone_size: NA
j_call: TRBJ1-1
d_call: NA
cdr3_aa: CASSLVYQNTEAFF
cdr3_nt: TGCGCCAGCAGCTTGGTATACCAGAACACTGAAGCTTTCTTT

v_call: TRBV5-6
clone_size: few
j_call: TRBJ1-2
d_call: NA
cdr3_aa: CASSLGQGNWYGYTF
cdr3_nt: TGTGCCAGCAGCTTGGGGCAGGGGAATTGGTATGGCTACACCTTC

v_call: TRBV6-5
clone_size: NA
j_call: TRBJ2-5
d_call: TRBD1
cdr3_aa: CASSYSRGLETQYF
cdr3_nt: TGTGCCAGCAGTTACTCCAGGGGGCTCGAGACCCAGTACTTC

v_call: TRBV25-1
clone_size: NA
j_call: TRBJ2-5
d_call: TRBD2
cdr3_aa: CASSRAGGEETQYF
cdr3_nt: TGTGCCTCCTCACGAGCGGGGGGGGAAGAGACCCAGTACTTC

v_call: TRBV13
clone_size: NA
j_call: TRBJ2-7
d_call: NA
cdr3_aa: CASSLGGGLTYEQYF
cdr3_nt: TGTGCCAGCAGCTTAGGCGGGGGTCTTACCTACGAGCAGTACTTC

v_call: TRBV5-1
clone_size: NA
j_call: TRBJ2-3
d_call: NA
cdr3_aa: CASSLGRAGGTDTQYF
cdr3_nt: TGCGCCAGCAGCTTGGGTAGGGCAGGAGGCACAGATACGCAGTATTTT

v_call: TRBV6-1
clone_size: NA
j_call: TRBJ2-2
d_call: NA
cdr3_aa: CASRPTRSTGELFF
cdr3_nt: TGTGCCAGCAGGCCGACTAGGTCCACCGGGGAGCTGTTTTTT

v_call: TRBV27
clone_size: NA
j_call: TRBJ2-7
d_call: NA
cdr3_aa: CASRVAGTYEQYF
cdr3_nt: TGTGCCAGCCGGGTTGCAGGGACCTACGAGCAGTACTTC

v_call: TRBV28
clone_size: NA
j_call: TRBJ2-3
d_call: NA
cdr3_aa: CASSLRRWGREEDTQYF
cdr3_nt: TGTGCCAGCAGTTTAAGGAGGTGGGGCAGGGAGGAAGATACGCAGTATTTT

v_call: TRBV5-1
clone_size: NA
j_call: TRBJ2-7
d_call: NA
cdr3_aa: CASSLAMTQTYEQYF
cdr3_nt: TGCGCCAGCAGCTTGGCCATGACCCAGACCTACGAGCAGTACTTC

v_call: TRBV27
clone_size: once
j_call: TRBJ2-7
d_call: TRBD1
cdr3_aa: CASSLGQGAYEQYF
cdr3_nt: TGTGCCAGCAGTTTGGGACAGGGGGCCTACGAGCAGTACTTC

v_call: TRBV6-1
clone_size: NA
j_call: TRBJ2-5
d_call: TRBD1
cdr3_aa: CASSARTGGETQYF
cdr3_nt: TGTGCCAGCAGTGCCAGGACAGGGGGTGAGACCCAGTACTTC

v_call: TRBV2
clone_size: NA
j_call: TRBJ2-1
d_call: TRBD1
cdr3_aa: CASSRTGGYNEQFF
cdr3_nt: TGTGCCAGCAGTAGGACAGGGGGATACAATGAGCAGTTCTTC

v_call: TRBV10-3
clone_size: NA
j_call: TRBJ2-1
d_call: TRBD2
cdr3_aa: CAISASGRADEQFF
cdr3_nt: TGTGCCATCAGTGCTAGCGGGAGGGCCGATGAGCAGTTCTTC

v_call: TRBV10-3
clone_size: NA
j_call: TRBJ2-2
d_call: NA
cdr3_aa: CAISDWGDTGELFF
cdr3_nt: TGTGCCATCAGTGATTGGGGGGATACCGGGGAGCTGTTTTTT

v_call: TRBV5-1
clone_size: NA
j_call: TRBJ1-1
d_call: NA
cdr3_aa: CASSLSEGPLNTEAFF
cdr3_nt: TGCGCCAGCAGCTTGTCCGAGGGACCTTTGAACACTGAAGCTTTCTTT

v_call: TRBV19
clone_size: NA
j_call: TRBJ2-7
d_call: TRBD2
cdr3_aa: CASSRVGGKTYEQYF
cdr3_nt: TGTGCCAGTAGCAGGGTCGGGGGGAAGACCTACGAGCAGTACTTC

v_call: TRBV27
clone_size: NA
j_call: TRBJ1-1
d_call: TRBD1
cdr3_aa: CASSQPPGGWNTEAFF
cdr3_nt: TGTGCCAGCAGCCAACCCCCAGGGGGCTGGAACACTGAAGCTTTCTTT

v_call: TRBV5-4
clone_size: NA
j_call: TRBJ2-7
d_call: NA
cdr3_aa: CASSSTPYEQYF
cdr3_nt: TGTGCCAGCAGCTCAACACCCTACGAGCAGTACTTC

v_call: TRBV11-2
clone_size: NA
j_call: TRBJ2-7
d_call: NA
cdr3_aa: CASSLDLGGSGYEQYF
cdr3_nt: TGTGCCAGCAGCTTAGATCTTGGCGGTTCCGGTTACGAGCAGTACTTC

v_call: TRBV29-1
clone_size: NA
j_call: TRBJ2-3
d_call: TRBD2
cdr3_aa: CSVETSGGRGDTQYF
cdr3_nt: TGCAGCGTTGAGACTAGCGGGGGGCGGGGAGATACGCAGTATTTT

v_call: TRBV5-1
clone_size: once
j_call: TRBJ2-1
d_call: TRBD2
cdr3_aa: CASSLKREMNEQFF
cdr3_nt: TGCGCCAGCAGCTTAAAGCGGGAGATGAATGAGCAGTTCTTC

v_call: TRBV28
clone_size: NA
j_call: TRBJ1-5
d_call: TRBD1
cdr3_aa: CASSLGQGGQPQHF
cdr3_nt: TGTGCCAGCAGTTTAGGACAGGGCGGACAGCCCCAGCATTTT

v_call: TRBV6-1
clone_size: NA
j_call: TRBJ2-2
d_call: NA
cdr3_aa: CASSEGGPVGELFF
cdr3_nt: TGTGCCAGCAGTGAGGGGGGCCCGGTCGGGGAGCTGTTTTTT

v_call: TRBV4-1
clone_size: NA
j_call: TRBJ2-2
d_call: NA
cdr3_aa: CASRDFTGELFF
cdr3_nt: TGCGCCAGCAGGGACTTCACCGGGGAGCTGTTTTTT

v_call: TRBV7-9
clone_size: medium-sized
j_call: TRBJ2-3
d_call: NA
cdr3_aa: CASKPLTDTQYF
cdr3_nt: TGTGCCAGCAAACCACTCACAGATACGCAGTATTTT

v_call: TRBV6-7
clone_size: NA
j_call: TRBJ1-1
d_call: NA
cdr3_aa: CASTPIWAEAFF
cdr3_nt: TGTGCCAGCACTCCTATTTGGGCTGAAGCTTTCTTT

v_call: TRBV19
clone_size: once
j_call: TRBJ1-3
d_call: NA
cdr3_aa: CASRSGQSGNTIYF
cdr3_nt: TGTGCCAGTAGGAGCGGGCAGAGCGGAAACACCATATATTTT

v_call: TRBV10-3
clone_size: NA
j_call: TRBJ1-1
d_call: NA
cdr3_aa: CAIVDPGRPEAFF
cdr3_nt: TGTGCCATCGTGGACCCCGGACGGCCTGAAGCTTTCTTT

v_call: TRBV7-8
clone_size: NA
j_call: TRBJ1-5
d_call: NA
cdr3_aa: CASSLGGAYISGQPQHF
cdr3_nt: TGTGCCAGCAGCTTAGGAGGAGCGTACATATCGGGTCAGCCCCAGCATTTT

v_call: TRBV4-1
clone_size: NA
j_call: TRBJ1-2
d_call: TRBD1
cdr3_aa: CASSSPDRGLYGYTF
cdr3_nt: TGCGCCAGCAGCTCTCCAGACAGGGGATTATATGGCTACACCTTC

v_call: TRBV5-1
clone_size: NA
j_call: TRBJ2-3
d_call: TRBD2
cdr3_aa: CASNPSGGAGTDTQYF
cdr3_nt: TGCGCCAGCAACCCTAGCGGGGGGGCGGGCACAGATACGCAGTATTTT

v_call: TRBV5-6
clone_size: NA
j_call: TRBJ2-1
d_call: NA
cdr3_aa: CASSRPGPFYNEQFF
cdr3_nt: TGTGCCAGCAGCCGCCCAGGGCCCTTTTACAATGAGCAGTTCTTC